This TCR beta chain was recorded in a study of CD8 T cells in Susac syndrome. At the level of the study: When blood was drawn, the patients with Susac syndrome were therapy-naive, on corticosteroids, or on intravenous immunoglobulin alone.

V shed 5 bases and J 10 bases; nucleotides not matched to a gene: 8. The CDR3 has 13 amino acids. CDR1 MNHEY and CDR2 SMNVEV come from the germline V gene (reference sequence). Comment on this clonotype: Its cognate antigen is unknown.

The study's findings and limits: The peak of CD8+ clonal expansion in Susac was seen in TEMRA cells and active patients. In total CD8+ repertoires, roughly 16 Susac-specific public clones were found, and CD8+ TEMRA repertoires had several.

Random-hexamer reverse transcription was applied to roughly 0.45 to 1 ug RNA. With immunoSEQ multiplex PCR, TCR beta CDR3 was amplified across 54 Vbeta and 13 Jbeta. TCRdb used MiXCR to reprocess the immunoSEQ multiplex PCR reads, holding one entry per CDR3 protein. The table records approximately 190,000 distinct CDR3 sequences, more than 85% of them present only once. Material for sequencing was CD8+ T cells from PBMCs. This clonotype was obtained from a human donor with Susac syndrome. The chain combines TRBV27 with TRBJ2-1; 7 nucleotides line up with TRBD1. The CDR3 sequence is CASSPHRGGEQFF. The DNA of the CDR3 is TGTGCCAGCAGTCCGCACAGGGGCGGCGAGCAGTTCTTC.